Below, 19 T cell receptor beta chains from the same sample are listed, as sequenced in a study of blood T cell repertoires in COVID-19. The assay was immunoSEQ multiplex PCR, and TCRdb's table has in-frame clones only and misses some. Of 260,000 or so clones detected, about nine tenths appear once; the ten largest clones hold 2.6%. The material sequenced was PBMCs or T cells enriched from blood (not recorded which). These receptors came from a woman in her twenties or thirties with acute COVID-19.

With regard to this clone: Germline is not matched at one junction end, which may reflect a read error. The chain links TRBV7-9 to TRBJ2-3; TRBD2 matches at 8 bases. CDR1 is SEHNR, CDR2 FQNEAQ, per germline (reference sequence). The CDR3 has 13 amino acids. The CDR3 is CASSLEVAGTSNF. CDR3 in DNA: TGTGCCAGCAGCTTAGAGGTAGCGGGGACCAGTAATTTT.

The chain combines TRBV10-2 with TRBJ1-4; TRBD1 agrees at 7 bases. CDR1 and CDR2 (germline): WSHSY, SAAADI. The trim removed 2 bases at V and 8 bases at J, leaving 8 bases unmatched. The CDR3 spans 15 residues. As DNA, the CDR3 is TGCGCCAGCAGTGAGAAAGACCCCAGGGGGGAAAAACTGTTTTTT. Encoded protein: CASSEKDPRGEKLFF.

The V call is TRBV5-5, the J call TRBJ2-2; 7 nucleotides match TRBD2. Trimming took 4 bases from V and 2 from J; bases not matched to a gene: 11. The CDR3 has 17 amino acids. From germline, CDR1 is SGHKS and CDR2 YYEKEE (reference sequence). The CDR3 here is CASSGTPGGINTGELFF. As DNA, the CDR3 is TGTGCCAGCAGCGGTACGCCGGGAGGTATTAACACCGGGGAGCTGTTTTTT.

In this sample, this clone turned up once. The chain recombines TRBV20-1 with TRBJ1-1, with D unresolved. Trimming pared 3 bases from V and 0 bases from J, leaving 8 bases between. This CDR3 region has 13 residues. Germline values: CDR1 DFQATT, CDR2 SNEGSKA (reference sequence). In nucleotides, the CDR3 is TGCAGTGCTAGTGAACCGGTGAACACTGAAGCTTTCTTT. Its translation is CSASEPVNTEAFF.

CDR3: CASSLGSSADTQYF. In nucleotides, the CDR3 is TGTGCCAGCAGCTTAGGTAGTAGCGCAGATACGCAGTATTTT. V usage is TRBV13 and J usage is TRBJ2-3, with D possibly TRBD2 on 5 matching bases. Trimming left V 0 bases short and J 4 bases short, with 8 bases between. This CDR3 has 14 residues. The V gene's germline CDR1 is PRHDT and CDR2 FYEKMQ (reference sequence).

V is TRBV28 and J is TRBJ1-5; unclear D gene. Trimming removed 1 base at V and 6 bases at J, with 10 bases between. The CDR3 sequence is 14 residues long. Germline lookup yields CDR1 MDHEN and CDR2 SYDVKM. CDR3 residues: CASSLYSGSQPQHF. The CDR3 bases are TGTGCCAGCAGTTTATACTCAGGCAGTCAGCCCCAGCATTTT.

This chain links TRBV7-2 with TRBJ2-3, with D unresolved. Per germline, CDR1 SGHTA and CDR2 FQGNSA. The CDR3 contains 16 residues. V lost 1 base, J lost 4 bases, and 15 bases lay in between. CDR3 in DNA: TGTGCCAGCAGCTTAGGGTCCCTTCGGGTGGCAGATACGCAGTATTTT. Translation: CASSLGSLRVADTQYF.

This chain links TRBV6-5 with TRBJ2-1, with 10 bases that match TRBD2. CDR1 and CDR2 (germline): MNHEY, SVGAGI. The CDR3 consists of 15 residues. V trimming: 6 bases; J trimming: 6 bases; junction bases outside the gene matches: 8. The CDR3 sequence is CASSDLAGAFNEQFF. CDR3 sequence (DNA): TGTGCCAGCAGCGATCTAGCGGGGGCTTTCAATGAGCAGTTCTTC.

This chain links TRBV4-2 with TRBJ1-3; no firm D call. CDR1 LGHNA and CDR2 YNFKEQ come from the germline V gene. This CDR3 region has 17 residues. The germline V and J ends were trimmed by 0 bases and 4 bases, with 16 bases remaining between them. This CDR3 is CASSQDGLEGTGNTIYF. The CDR3 DNA follows: TGTGCCAGCAGCCAAGATGGGTTAGAGGGAACCGGAAACACCATATATTTT.

This clone came up once. The V gene is TRBV4-1, the J gene TRBJ2-3; D might be TRBD2 (5 bases). This CDR3 contains 16 residues. V was shortened by 0 bases and J by 0 bases, with 10 bases between the two germline ends. CDR1 and CDR2 (germline): MGHRA, YSYEKL. CDR3 in amino acids: CASSQESTGSTDTQYF. The CDR3 DNA reads TGCGCCAGCAGCCAAGAAAGTACGGGGAGCACAGATACGCAGTATTTT.

V is TRBV4-1 and J is TRBJ1-2; D might be TRBD1 (6 bases). This CDR3 has 13 amino acids. Germline values: CDR1 MGHRA, CDR2 YSYEKL. V lost 4 bases and J 11 bases, leaving 17 bases between the germline ends. The CDR3 coding sequence is TGCGCCAGCAGCCGCCCGGGACATTTTGATTACACCTTC. This gives the protein CASSRPGHFDYTF.

The rearrangement joins TRBV6-1 to TRBJ2-7, with 15 bases lining up with TRBD2. This CDR3 has 17 residues. Germline trimming cut 4 bases from V and 5 bases from J; bases unmatched to any gene: 9. CDR1 is MNHNS, CDR2 SASEGT, per germline. The CDR3 coding sequence is TGTGCCAGCAGTGGGACTAGCGGGGGGGGACGTCGGGACGAGCAGTACTTC. It encodes CASSGTSGGGRRDEQYF.

This sequence joins TRBV5-8 and TRBJ1-5, with 11 nucleotides matching TRBD1. The CDR3 extends over 18 amino acids. Germline assignment: CDR1 SGHTS and CDR2 YDEGEE. V gave up 6 bases and J gave up 6 bases; unmatched junction bases: 17. This CDR3 is CASTGQGARSTGSQPQHF. For the CDR3, the DNA is TGTGCCAGCACAGGACAGGGGGCGCGAAGTACTGGTAGTCAGCCCCAGCATTTT.

The CDR3 coding sequence is TGCGCCAGCAGCGAGGGGACAGGGTCTCCAGATACGCAGTATTTT. Translating gives CASSEGTGSPDTQYF. This chain connects TRBV5-1 to TRBJ2-3, with 9 bases that match TRBD1. The CDR3 is made up of 15 amino acids. The germline CDR1 and CDR2 sequences are SGHRS and YFSETQ. V trimming: 4 bases; J trimming: 4 bases; junction bases outside the gene matches: 7.

The chain combines TRBV25-1 with TRBJ1-1; a weak D match, TRBD1 (5 bases). The CDR3 is made up of 13 amino acids. Trimming removed 6 bases at V and 4 bases at J, with 12 bases between. CDR1 and CDR2 (germline): MGHDK, SYGVNS. Here the CDR3 reads CASREPTGTEAFF. In DNA, the CDR3 is TGTGCCAGCAGGGAACCCACAGGCACTGAAGCTTTCTTT.

This chain connects TRBV27 to TRBJ1-2; TRBD1 is a possible D gene (6 bases). Germline V gene lookup returns CDR1 MNHEY and CDR2 SMNVEV (reference sequence). V lost 0 bases and J 2 bases, leaving 13 bases between the germline ends. This CDR3 contains 16 residues. The CDR3 reads CASSLSGPQGNYGYTF. The DNA for the CDR3 is TGTGCCAGCAGTTTATCGGGTCCCCAGGGGAACTATGGCTACACCTTC.

There are a few counts of this clone. J is TRBJ1-5 and V is TRBV5-6, with 7 positions matching TRBD1. V gave up 4 bases and J gave up 5 bases; unmatched junction bases: 6. This CDR3 spans 14 amino acids. CDR1 is SGHDT and CDR2 is YYEEEE in the germline V gene. The CDR3 loop is CASSRTGYYQPQHF. The CDR3 nucleotides read TGTGCCAGCAGCCGGACAGGTTATTATCAGCCCCAGCATTTT.

V is TRBV20-1 and J is TRBJ1-6; D is perhaps TRBD1 (6 bases). The CDR3 spans 20 residues. Germline V gene data show CDR1 as DFQATT and CDR2 as SNEGSKA (reference sequence). Trimming pared 3 bases from V and 0 bases from J, leaving 24 bases between. As DNA, the CDR3 is TGCAGTGCTAGTAGTCAGGGAATGGGGACACCGGGCTCCTATAATTCACCCCTCCACTTT. Translated, it gives CSASSQGMGTPGSYNSPLHF.

The chain combines TRBV5-4 with TRBJ1-4; 8 bases line up with TRBD1. With V trimmed by 0 bases and J by 8 bases, 6 bases remained unmatched. The CDR3 contains 15 residues. CDR1 SGHNT and CDR2 YYREEE come from the germline V gene (reference sequence). As DNA, the CDR3 is TGTGCCAGCAGCTTGGGGGGGACAGGCCCGGAAAAACTGTTTTTT. Protein: CASSLGGTGPEKLFF.